This TCR beta chain was recorded in a study of shared clonotypes between healthy human individuals. As regards this clone: Antigen: not known.

Deep was the level at which the assay was run. The method was immunoSEQ multiplex PCR; TCRdb's version includes in-frame clones alone and lacks a portion of them. The sample lists about 490,000 clones; roughly 80% were seen once. This CDR3 spans 16 amino acids. The germline V gene encodes CDR1 SGHTA and CDR2 FQGNSA. Trimming took 5 bases from V and 5 from J; bases not matched to a gene: 11. Notes on the study in general: Represented diversity, genetic and exposure-history alike, was limited by few donors.

All the donors were Caucasian adults who lived in Nashville, Tennessee. Genomic DNA came from about 90 million PBMCs in unsorted samples. The sample consisted of PBMCs. The clonotype was recovered from a woman aged 40 to 50 in good health. Some clones in this sample may be carry-over from other donors' samples. This sequence joins TRBV7-2 and TRBJ2-5, with 10 bases lining up with TRBD2. The CDR3 spells CASSPQGLAGVETQYF. CDR3 in DNA: TGTGCCAGCAGCCCCCAGGGGCTAGCGGGAGTGGAGACCCAGTACTTC.